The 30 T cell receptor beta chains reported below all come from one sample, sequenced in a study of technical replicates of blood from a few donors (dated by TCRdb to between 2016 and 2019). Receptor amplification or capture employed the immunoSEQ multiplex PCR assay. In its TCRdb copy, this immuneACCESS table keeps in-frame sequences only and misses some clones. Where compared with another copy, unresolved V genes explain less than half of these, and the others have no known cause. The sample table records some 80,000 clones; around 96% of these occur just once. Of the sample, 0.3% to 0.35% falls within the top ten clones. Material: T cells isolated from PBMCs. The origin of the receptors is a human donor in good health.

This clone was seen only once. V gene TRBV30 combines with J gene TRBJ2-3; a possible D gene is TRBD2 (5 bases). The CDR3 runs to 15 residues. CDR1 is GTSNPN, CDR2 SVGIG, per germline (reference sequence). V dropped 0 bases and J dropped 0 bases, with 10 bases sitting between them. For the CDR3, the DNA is TGTGCCTGGAGTGTACAGCGGCCTAGCACAGATACGCAGTATTTT. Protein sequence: CAWSVQRPSTDTQYF.

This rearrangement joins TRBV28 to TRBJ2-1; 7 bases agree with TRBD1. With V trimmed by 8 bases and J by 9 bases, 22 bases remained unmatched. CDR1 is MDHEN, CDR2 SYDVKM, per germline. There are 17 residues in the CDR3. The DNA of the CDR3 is TGTGCCAGCTATCCCCTCCGAGGGGGCGGTCGGGTTGCTGAGCAGTTCTTC. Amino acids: CASYPLRGGGRVAEQFF.

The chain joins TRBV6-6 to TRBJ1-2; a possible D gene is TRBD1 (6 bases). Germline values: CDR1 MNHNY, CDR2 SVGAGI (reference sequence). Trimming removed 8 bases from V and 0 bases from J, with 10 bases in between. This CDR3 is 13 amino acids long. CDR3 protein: CASRDTANYGYTF. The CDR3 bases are TGTGCCAGCCGGGACACCGCTAACTATGGCTACACCTTC.

The CDR3 nucleotides are TGCGCCAGCAGCTCGACAGGGAGAGACACTGAAGCTTTCTTT. Its protein product is CASSSTGRDTEAFF. The chain uses TRBV5-1 and TRBJ1-1; 7 bases agree with TRBD1. This CDR3 is built from 14 residues. Germline V gene sequence: CDR1 SGHRS, CDR2 YFSETQ. V lost 3 bases and J lost 3; bases outside the gene matches: 5.

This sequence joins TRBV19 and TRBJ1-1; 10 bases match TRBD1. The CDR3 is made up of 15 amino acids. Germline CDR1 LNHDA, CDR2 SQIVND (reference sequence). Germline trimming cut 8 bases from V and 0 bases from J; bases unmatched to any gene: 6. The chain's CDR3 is CASRRDRGLNTEAFF. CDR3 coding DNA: TGTGCCAGTCGCCGGGACAGGGGTTTGAACACTGAAGCTTTCTTT.

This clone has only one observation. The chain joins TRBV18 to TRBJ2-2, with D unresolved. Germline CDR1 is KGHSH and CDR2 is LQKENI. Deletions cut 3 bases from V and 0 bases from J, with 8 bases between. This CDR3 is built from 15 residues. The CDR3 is CASSPPIANTGELFF. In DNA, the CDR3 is TGTGCCAGCTCACCCCCTATTGCGAACACCGGGGAGCTGTTTTTT.

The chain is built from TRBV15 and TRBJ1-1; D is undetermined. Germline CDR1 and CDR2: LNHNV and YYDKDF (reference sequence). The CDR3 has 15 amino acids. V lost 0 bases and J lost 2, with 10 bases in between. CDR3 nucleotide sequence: TGTGCCACCAGCAGAGAGTGGACTCCTAACACTGAAGCTTTCTTT. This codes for CATSREWTPNTEAFF.

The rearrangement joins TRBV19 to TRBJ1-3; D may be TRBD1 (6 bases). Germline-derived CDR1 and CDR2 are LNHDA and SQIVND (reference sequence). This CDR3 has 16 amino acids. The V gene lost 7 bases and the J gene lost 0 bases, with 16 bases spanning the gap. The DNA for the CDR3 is TGTGCCAGTACCCTCCTGGGGGCCGGCTCTGGAAACACCATATATTTT. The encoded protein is CASTLLGAGSGNTIYF. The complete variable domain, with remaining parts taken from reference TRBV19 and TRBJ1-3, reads DGGITQSPKYLFRKEGQNVTLSCEQNLNHDAMYWYRQDPGQGLRLIYYSQIVNDFQKGDIAEGYSVSREKKESFPLTVTSAQKNPTAFYLCASTLLGAGSGNTIYFGEGSWLTVV.

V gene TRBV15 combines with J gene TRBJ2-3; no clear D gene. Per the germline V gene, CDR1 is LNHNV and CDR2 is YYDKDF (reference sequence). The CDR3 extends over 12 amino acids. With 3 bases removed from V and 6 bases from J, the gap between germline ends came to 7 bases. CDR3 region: CATSRYGDTQYF. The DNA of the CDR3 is TGTGCCACCAGCAGGTACGGGGATACGCAGTATTTT.

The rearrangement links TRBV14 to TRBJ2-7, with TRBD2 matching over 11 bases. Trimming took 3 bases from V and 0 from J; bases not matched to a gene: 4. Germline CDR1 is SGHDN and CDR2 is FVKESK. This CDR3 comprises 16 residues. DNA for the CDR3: TGTGCCAGCAGCCAGTCTCTAGCGGGAGGCTCCTACGAGCAGTACTTC. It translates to CASSQSLAGGSYEQYF. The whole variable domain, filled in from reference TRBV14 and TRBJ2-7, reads EAGVTQFPSHSVIEKGQTVTLRCDPISGHDNLYWYRRVMGKEIKFLLHFVKESKQDESGMPNNRFLAERTGGTYSTLKVQPAELEDSGVYFCASSQSLAGGSYEQYFGPGTRLTVT.

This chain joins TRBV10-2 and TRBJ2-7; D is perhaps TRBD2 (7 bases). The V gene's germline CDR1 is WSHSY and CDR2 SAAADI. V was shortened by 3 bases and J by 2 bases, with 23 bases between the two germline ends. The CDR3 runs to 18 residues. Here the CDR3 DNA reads TGCGCCAGCAGTGAAATGGGACATGCGGCGGGGGATCCCTACGAGCAGTACTTC. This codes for CASSEMGHAAGDPYEQYF.

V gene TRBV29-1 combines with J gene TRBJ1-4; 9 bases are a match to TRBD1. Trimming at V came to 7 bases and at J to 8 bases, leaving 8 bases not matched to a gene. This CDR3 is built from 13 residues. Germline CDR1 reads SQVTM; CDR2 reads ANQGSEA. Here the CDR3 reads CSGHGGTGEKLFF. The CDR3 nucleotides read TGCAGCGGGCATGGCGGGACAGGGGAAAAACTGTTTTTT.

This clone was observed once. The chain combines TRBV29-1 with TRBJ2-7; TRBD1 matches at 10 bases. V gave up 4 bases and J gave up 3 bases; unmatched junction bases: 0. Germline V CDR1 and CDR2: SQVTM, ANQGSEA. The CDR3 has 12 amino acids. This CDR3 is CSVGDRGYEQYF. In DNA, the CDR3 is TGCAGCGTTGGGGACAGGGGCTACGAGCAGTACTTC.

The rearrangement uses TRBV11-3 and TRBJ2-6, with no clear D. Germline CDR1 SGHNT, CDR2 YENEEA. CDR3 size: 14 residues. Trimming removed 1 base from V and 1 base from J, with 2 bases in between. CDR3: CASSLASGANVLTF. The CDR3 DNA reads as TGTGCCAGCAGCTTAGCTTCTGGGGCCAACGTCCTGACTTTC.

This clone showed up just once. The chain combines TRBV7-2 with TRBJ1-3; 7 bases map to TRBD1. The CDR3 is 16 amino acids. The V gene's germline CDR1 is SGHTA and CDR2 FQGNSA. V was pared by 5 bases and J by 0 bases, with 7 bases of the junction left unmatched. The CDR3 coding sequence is TGTGCCAGCAGCGCCTTATCAGGGGGCTCTGGAAACACCATATATTTT. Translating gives CASSALSGGSGNTIYF. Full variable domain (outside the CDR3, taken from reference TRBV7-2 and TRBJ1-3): GAGVSQSPSNKVTEKGKDVELRCDPISGHTALYWYRQSLGQGLEFLIYFQGNSAPDKSGLPSDRFSAERTGGSVSTLTIQRTQQEDSAVYLCASSALSGGSGNTIYFGEGSWLTVV.

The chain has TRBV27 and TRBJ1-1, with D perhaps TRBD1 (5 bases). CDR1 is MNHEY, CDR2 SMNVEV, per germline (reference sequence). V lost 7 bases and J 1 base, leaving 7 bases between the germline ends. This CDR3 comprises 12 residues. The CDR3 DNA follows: TGTGCCAGCACAGACAGGAACACTGAAGCTTTCTTT. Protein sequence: CASTDRNTEAFF.

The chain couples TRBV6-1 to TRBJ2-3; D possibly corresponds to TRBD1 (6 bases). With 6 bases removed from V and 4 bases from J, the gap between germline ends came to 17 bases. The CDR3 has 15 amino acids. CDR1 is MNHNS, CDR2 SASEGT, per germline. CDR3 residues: CASSYRVGWADTQYF. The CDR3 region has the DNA TGTGCCAGCAGCTACAGGGTTGGATGGGCAGATACGCAGTATTTT.

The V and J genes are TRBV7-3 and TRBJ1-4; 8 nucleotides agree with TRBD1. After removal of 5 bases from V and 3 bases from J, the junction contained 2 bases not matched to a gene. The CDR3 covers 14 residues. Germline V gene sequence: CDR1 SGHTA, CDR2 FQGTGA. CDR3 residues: CASSQGAANEKLFF. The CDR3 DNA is TGTGCCAGCAGCCAGGGGGCGGCTAATGAAAAACTGTTTTTT. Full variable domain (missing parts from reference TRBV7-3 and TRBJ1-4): GAGVSQTPSNKVTEKGKYVELRCDPISGHTALYWYRQSLGQGPEFLIYFQGTGAADDSGLPNDRFFAVRPEGSVSTLKIQRTERGDSAVYLCASSQGAANEKLFFGSGTQLSVL.

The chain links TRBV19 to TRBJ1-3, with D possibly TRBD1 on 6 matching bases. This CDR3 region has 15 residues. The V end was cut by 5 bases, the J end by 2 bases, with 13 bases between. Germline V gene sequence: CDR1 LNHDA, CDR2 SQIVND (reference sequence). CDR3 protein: CASSVQGWTGNTIYF. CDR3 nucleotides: TGTGCCAGTAGTGTACAGGGATGGACTGGAAACACCATATATTTT.

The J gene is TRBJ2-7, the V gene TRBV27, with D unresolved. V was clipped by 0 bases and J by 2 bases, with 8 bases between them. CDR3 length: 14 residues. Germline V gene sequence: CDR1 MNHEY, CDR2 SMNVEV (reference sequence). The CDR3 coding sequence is TGTGCCAGCAGTTTATCCCACGCGACCTACGAGCAGTACTTC. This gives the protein CASSLSHATYEQYF.

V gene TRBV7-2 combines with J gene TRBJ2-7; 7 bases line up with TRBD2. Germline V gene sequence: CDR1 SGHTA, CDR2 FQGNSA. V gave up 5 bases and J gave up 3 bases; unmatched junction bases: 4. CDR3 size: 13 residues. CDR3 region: CASSRSSGYEQYF. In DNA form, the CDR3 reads TGTGCCAGCAGCAGGTCTAGCGGCTACGAGCAGTACTTC.

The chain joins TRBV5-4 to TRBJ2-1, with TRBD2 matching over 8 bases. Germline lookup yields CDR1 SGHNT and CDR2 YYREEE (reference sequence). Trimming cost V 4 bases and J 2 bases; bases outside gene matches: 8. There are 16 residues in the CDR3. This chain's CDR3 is CASSLGLAGTYNEQFF. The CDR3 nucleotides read TGTGCCAGCAGCCTGGGCCTAGCGGGTACCTACAATGAGCAGTTCTTC.

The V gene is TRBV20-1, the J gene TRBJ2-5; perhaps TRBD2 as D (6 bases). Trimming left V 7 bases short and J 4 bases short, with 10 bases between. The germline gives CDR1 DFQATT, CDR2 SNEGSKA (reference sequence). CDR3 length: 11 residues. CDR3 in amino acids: CSVGAGETQYF. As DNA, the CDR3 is TGCAGTGTGGGAGCGGGAGAGACCCAGTACTTC.

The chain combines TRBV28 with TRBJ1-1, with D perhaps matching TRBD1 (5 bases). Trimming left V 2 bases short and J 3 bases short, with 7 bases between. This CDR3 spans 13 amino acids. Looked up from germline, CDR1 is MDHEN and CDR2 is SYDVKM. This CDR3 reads CASSLGGDTEAFF. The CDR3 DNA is TGTGCCAGCAGTTTAGGGGGGGACACTGAAGCTTTCTTT. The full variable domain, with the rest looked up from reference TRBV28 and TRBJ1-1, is DVKVTQSSRYLVKRTGEKVFLECVQDMDHENMFWYRQDPGLGLRLIYFSYDVKMKEKGDIPEGYSVSREKKERFSLILESASTNQTSMYLCASSLGGDTEAFFGQGTRLTVV.

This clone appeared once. CDR3 DNA sequence: TGTGCCAGCAGGGGAGGCTTGGGCTACACCTTC. This gives the protein CASRGGLGYTF. The rearrangement uses TRBV11-2 and TRBJ1-2; D uncertain. Germline V lookup: CDR1 SGHAT, CDR2 FQNNGV. The CDR3 consists of 11 residues. Trimming took 6 bases from V and 8 from J, leaving 10 bases between them.

CDR3 loop: CASRLTSENIQYF. Here the CDR3 DNA reads TGTGCAAGTCGCTTAACTTCCGAAAACATTCAGTACTTC. This chain joins TRBV12-2 and TRBJ2-4; the table's D call, TRBD2, was not checked against the DNA. TRBV12-2 is a recognized pseudogene. This CDR3 region has 13 residues.

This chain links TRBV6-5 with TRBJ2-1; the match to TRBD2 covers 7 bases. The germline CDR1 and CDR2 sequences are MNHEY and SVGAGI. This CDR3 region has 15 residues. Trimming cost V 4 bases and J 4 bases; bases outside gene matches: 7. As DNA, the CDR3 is TGTGCCAGCAGTTGGGGGAGGGAGTCATACAATGAGCAGTTCTTC. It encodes CASSWGRESYNEQFF.

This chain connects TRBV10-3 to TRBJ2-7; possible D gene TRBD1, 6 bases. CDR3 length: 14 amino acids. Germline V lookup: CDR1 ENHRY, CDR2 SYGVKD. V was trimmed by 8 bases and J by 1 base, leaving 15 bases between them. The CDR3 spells CAILPPGQSYEQYF. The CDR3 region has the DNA TGTGCCATCCTTCCCCCGGGACAATCCTACGAGCAGTACTTC.

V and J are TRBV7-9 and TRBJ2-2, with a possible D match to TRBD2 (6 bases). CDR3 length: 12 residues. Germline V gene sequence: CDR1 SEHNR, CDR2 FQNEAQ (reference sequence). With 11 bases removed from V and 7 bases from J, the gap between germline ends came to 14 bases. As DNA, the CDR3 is TGTGCCCAACTCGGGGGAGGCGGGGAGCTGTTTTTT. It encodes CAQLGGGGELFF.

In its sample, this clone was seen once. CDR3 residues: CAISEPRTGAWANVLTF. Written as DNA, the CDR3 is TGTGCCATCAGTGAGCCACGGACAGGGGCCTGGGCCAACGTCCTGACTTTC. The chain has TRBV10-3 and TRBJ2-6; 9 bases match TRBD1. V was pared by 2 bases and J by 5 bases, with 7 bases of the junction left unmatched. From germline, CDR1 is ENHRY and CDR2 SYGVKD. This CDR3 contains 17 residues.